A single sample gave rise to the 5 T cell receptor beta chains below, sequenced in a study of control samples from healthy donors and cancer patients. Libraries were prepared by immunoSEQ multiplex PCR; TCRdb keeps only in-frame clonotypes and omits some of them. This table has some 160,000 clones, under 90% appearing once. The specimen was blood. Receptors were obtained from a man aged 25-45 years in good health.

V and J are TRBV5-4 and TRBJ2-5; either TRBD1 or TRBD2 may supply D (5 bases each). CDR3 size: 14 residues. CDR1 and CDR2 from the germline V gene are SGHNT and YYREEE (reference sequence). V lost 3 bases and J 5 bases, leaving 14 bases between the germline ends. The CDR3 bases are TGTGCCAGCAGCTCGGGACCAGCCAGGGAGACCCAGTACTTC. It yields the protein CASSSGPARETQYF.

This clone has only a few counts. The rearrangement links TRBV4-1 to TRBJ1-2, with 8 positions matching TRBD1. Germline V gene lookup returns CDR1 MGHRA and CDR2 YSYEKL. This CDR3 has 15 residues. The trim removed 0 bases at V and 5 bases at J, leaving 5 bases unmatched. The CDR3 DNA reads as TGCGCCAGCAGCCAAGATAACGACAGGGGTTATGGCTACACCTTC. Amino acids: CASSQDNDRGYGYTF.

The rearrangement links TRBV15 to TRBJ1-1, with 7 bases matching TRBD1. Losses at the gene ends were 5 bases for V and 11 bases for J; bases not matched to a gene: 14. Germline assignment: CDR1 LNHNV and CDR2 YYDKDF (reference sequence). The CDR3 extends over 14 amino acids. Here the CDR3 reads CATSSPDRASYAFF. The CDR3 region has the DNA TGTGCCACCAGCTCCCCCGACAGGGCATCGTATGCTTTCTTT.

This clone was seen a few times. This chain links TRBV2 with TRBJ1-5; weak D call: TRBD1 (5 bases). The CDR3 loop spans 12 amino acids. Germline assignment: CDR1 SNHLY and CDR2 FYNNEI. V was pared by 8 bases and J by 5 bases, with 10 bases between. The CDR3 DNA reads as TGTGCCAGCGGCAGGGAGTATCAGCCCCAGCATTTT. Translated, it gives CASGREYQPQHF.

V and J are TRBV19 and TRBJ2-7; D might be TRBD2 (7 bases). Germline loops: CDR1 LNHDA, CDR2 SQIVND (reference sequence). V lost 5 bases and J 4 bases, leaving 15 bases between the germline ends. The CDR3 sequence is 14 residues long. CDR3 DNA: TGTGCCAGTAGTCGGACTAGAGGGGGGTACGAGCAGTACTTC. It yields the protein CASSRTRGGYEQYF.